The present TCR beta chain was sequenced within a study of blood T cells in healthy people across ages. Findings and caveats of the study: Diversity of TCR beta per million T cells declined in a roughly linear way with age.

Germline V gene lookup returns CDR1 DFQATT and CDR2 SNEGSKA (reference sequence). Germline trimming cut 6 bases from V and 8 bases from J; bases unmatched to any gene: 5. The length of the CDR3 is 12 residues. As to this clonotype: Its antigen is currently unknown.

A J-beta primer mix and a sample-barcoded 5' primer were used in a second PCR of roughly 7 to 12 cycles. One entry per CDR3 protein results from TCRdb running MiXCR on the 5' RACE reads. The sample comprises 850,000 to 1,300,000 distinct CDR3 sequences, less than 50% of which are singletons, and about 20% rests with the top ten. The receptor was derived from an older woman in good health. The chain is built from TRBV20-1 and TRBJ1-5; 9 bases fit TRBD1. Sequenced sample: blood. The DNA for the CDR3 is TGCAGTGCAGGACAGGGGATTAAGCCCCAGCATTTT. Its translation: CSAGQGIKPQHF.